A selection of T cell receptor beta chains follows, all from one sample in a study of blood T cell repertoires in COVID-19. Measured with immunoSEQ multiplex PCR; TCRdb has only the in-frame clones, and not every one. The sample includes roughly 90,000 clones, roughly 83% of them seen just once. The material sequenced was peripheral blood. The receptor set was obtained from a human donor in a cohort sampled during active COVID-19. Each CDR3 is given without its conserved first and last residue. Each record gives: CDR3 length, clone size, V gene, J gene, CDR3 protein. The size field is filled for only some rows; it gives once, few, many or a size class.

CDR3 length: 12
clone size: many
V gene: TRBV7-9
J gene: TRBJ1-4
CDR3 protein: ASSLRDRAEKLF

CDR3 length: 14
clone size: .
V gene: TRBV13
J gene: TRBJ1-1
CDR3 protein: ASSPPGQGPDTEAF

CDR3 length: 13
clone size: .
V gene: TRBV19
J gene: TRBJ2-5
CDR3 protein: ASSPQTSVQETQY

CDR3 length: 12
clone size: .
V gene: TRBV5-1
J gene: TRBJ1-1
CDR3 protein: ASSWGDGNTEAF

CDR3 length: 11
clone size: .
V gene: TRBV6-6
J gene: TRBJ1-1
CDR3 protein: ASTRVMNTEAF

CDR3 length: 15
clone size: .
V gene: TRBV15
J gene: TRBJ2-7
CDR3 protein: ATSIGTSGRGGYEQY

CDR3 length: 15
clone size: .
V gene: TRBV5-1
J gene: TRBJ2-3
CDR3 protein: ASSPRTLAGGTDTQY

CDR3 length: 13
clone size: .
V gene: TRBV9
J gene: TRBJ1-3
CDR3 protein: ASSVGHRGENTIY

CDR3 length: 11
clone size: .
V gene: TRBV28
J gene: TRBJ1-2
CDR3 protein: ASSLGGKDGYT

CDR3 length: 12
clone size: .
V gene: TRBV30
J gene: TRBJ2-1
CDR3 protein: ASGGGSLLNEQF

CDR3 length: 13
clone size: .
V gene: TRBV7-3
J gene: TRBJ2-1
CDR3 protein: ASSHGLADYNEQF

CDR3 length: 12
clone size: .
V gene: TRBV28
J gene: TRBJ2-3
CDR3 protein: ASSPPPAPGTQY

CDR3 length: 11
clone size: .
V gene: TRBV30
J gene: TRBJ1-2
CDR3 protein: AWSVQGSYGYT

CDR3 length: 13
clone size: .
V gene: TRBV4-1
J gene: TRBJ1-1
CDR3 protein: ASSQLSTGITEAF

CDR3 length: 11
clone size: .
V gene: TRBV2
J gene: TRBJ1-5
CDR3 protein: ASSSGQGRIQH

CDR3 length: 15
clone size: .
V gene: TRBV11-2
J gene: TRBJ2-7
CDR3 protein: ASRVPGGGTLEYEQY

CDR3 length: 14
clone size: .
V gene: TRBV15
J gene: TRBJ2-6
CDR3 protein: ATSRGAVSGANVLT

CDR3 length: 14
clone size: .
V gene: TRBV5-1
J gene: TRBJ2-1
CDR3 protein: ASSPPGLAAYNEQF

CDR3 length: 13
clone size: .
V gene: TRBV29-1
J gene: TRBJ2-3
CDR3 protein: SVEGPGGKTDTQY

CDR3 length: 12
clone size: .
V gene: TRBV29-1
J gene: TRBJ2-7
CDR3 protein: SVTGQDFLYEQY

CDR3 length: 13
clone size: once
V gene: TRBV18
J gene: TRBJ2-7
CDR3 protein: ASSPNRGGQSEQY

CDR3 length: 13
clone size: .
V gene: TRBV5-8
J gene: TRBJ2-7
CDR3 protein: ASSPGSYEAYEQY

CDR3 length: 13
clone size: .
V gene: TRBV12-5
J gene: TRBJ2-5
CDR3 protein: ASGLGQGRWETQY

CDR3 length: 12
clone size: .
V gene: TRBV27
J gene: TRBJ2-5
CDR3 protein: ASSRLAAQETQY

CDR3 length: 10
clone size: .
V gene: TRBV7-9
J gene: TRBJ2-5
CDR3 protein: ASSLSAETQY

CDR3 length: 12
clone size: .
V gene: TRBV5-4
J gene: TRBJ2-5
CDR3 protein: ASSSVKGQETQY

CDR3 length: 14
clone size: .
V gene: TRBV4-3
J gene: TRBJ2-1
CDR3 protein: ASSQEGAGAPNEQF

CDR3 length: 14
clone size: .
V gene: TRBV13
J gene: TRBJ1-3
CDR3 protein: ASSLGSADSGNTIY

CDR3 length: 15
clone size: few
V gene: TRBV3-1/TRBV3-2
J gene: TRBJ2-1
CDR3 protein: ASSRLVAGGIGNEQF

CDR3 length: 15
clone size: .
V gene: TRBV7-8
J gene: TRBJ2-5
CDR3 protein: ASSLGPQLFFQETQY

CDR3 length: 14
clone size: .
V gene: TRBV5-8
J gene: TRBJ2-7
CDR3 protein: ASSWGDAGGAYEQY

CDR3 length: 11
clone size: .
V gene: TRBV7-2
J gene: TRBJ1-5
CDR3 protein: ASSFLTDQPQH

CDR3 length: 11
clone size: .
V gene: TRBV6-2/TRBV6-3
J gene: TRBJ2-7
CDR3 protein: ASSYLRTYEQY

CDR3 length: 13
clone size: few
V gene: TRBV27
J gene: TRBJ1-2
CDR3 protein: ASKAGTATNYGYT

CDR3 length: 13
clone size: .
V gene: TRBV5-6
J gene: TRBJ2-7
CDR3 protein: ASSPKGGTTYEQY

CDR3 length: 14
clone size: .
V gene: TRBV18
J gene: TRBJ2-2
CDR3 protein: ASSSIQGRHTGELF

CDR3 length: 14
clone size: .
V gene: TRBV28
J gene: TRBJ2-1
CDR3 protein: ASSRGGFSSYNEQF

CDR3 length: 14
clone size: .
V gene: TRBV5-1
J gene: TRBJ2-1
CDR3 protein: ASSLRMGLADNEQF

CDR3 length: 12
clone size: few
V gene: TRBV11-2
J gene: TRBJ2-2
CDR3 protein: ASSQGTITGELF

CDR3 length: 9
clone size: .
V gene: TRBV19
J gene: TRBJ1-3
CDR3 protein: ATSAGNTIY

CDR3 length: 12
clone size: .
V gene: TRBV4-3
J gene: TRBJ2-1
CDR3 protein: ASSQATGVGEQF

CDR3 length: 17
clone size: .
V gene: TRBV7-2
J gene: TRBJ2-1
CDR3 protein: ASSLAGTSGRTSYNEQF